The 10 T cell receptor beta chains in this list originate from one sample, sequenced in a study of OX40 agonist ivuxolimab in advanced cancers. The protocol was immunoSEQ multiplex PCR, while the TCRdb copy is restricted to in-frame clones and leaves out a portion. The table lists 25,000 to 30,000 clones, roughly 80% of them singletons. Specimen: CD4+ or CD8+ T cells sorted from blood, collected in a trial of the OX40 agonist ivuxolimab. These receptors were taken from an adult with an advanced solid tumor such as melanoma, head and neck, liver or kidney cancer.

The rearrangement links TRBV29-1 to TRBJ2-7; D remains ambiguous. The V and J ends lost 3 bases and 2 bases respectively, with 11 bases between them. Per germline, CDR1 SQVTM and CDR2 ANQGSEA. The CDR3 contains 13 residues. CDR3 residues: CSVESGETYEQYF. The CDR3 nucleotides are TGCAGCGTTGAGAGTGGGGAAACCTACGAGCAGTACTTC.

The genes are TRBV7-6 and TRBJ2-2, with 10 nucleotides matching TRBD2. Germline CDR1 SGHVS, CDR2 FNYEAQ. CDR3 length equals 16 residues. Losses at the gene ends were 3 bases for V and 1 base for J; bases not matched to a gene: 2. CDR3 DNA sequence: TGTGCCAGCAGCTTGCTAGCGGGAGAGAACACCGGGGAGCTGTTTTTT. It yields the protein CASSLLAGENTGELFF. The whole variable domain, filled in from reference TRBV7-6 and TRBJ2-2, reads GAGVSQSPRYKVTKRGQDVALRCDPISGHVSLYWYRQALGQGPEFLTYFNYEAQQDKSGLPNDRFSAERPEGSISTLTIQRTEQRDSAMYRCASSLLAGENTGELFFGEGSRLTVL.

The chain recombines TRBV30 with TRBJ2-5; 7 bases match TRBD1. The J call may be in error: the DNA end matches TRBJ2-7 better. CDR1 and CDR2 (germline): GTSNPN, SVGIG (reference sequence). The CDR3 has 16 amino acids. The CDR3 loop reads CAWSGTPRGSSYEQYF. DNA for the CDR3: TGTGCCTGGAGTGGTACCCCCAGGGGGTCCTCCTACGAGCAGTACTTC.

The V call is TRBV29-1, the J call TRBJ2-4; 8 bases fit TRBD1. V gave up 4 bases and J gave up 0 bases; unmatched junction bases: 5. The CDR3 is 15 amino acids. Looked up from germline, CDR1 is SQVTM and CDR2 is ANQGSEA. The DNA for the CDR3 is TGCAGCGTTGCAGGGGGCCTAATAGCCAAAAACATTCAGTACTTC. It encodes CSVAGGLIAKNIQYF.

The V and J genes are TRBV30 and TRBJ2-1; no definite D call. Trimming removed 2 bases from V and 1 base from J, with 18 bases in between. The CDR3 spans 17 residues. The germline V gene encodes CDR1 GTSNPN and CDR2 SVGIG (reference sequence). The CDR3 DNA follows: TGTGCCTGGAGTACCTTACTCACAAGTCCATCCTACAATGAGCAGTTCTTC. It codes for CAWSTLLTSPSYNEQFF.

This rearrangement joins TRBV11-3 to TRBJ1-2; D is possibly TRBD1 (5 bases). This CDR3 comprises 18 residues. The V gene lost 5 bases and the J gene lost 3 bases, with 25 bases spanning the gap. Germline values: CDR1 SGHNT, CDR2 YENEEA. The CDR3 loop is CASSPRGGRGMRDYGYTF. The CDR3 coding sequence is TGTGCCAGCAGCCCGCGTGGGGGGAGGGGAATGAGGGACTATGGCTACACCTTC.

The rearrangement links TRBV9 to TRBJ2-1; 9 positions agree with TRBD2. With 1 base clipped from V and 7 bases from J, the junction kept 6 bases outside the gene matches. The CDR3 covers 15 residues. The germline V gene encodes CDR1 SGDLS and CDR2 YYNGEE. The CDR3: CASSVWASGKNEQFF. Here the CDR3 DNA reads TGTGCCAGCAGCGTATGGGCTAGCGGGAAGAATGAGCAGTTCTTC.

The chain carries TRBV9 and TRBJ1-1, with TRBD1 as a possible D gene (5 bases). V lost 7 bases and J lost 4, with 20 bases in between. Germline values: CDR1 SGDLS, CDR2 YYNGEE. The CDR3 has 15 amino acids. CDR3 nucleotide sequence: TGTGCCAGCTCCCGCGCATTTCGGGGGAGCACTGAAGCTTTCTTT. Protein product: CASSRAFRGSTEAFF.

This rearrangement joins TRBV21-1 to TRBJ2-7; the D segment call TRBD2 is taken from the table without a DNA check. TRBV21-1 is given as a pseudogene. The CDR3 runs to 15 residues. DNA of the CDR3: TGTGCCAGCAGCAGAGCCTCAGAGGGAAGGAACGAGCAGTACTTC. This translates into CASSRASEGRNEQYF.

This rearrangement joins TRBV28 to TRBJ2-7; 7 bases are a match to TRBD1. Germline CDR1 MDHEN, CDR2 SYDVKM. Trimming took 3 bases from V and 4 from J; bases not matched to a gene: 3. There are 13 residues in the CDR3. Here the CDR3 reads CASSLGQLYEQYF. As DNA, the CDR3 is TGTGCCAGCAGTTTGGGACAGTTATACGAGCAGTACTTC. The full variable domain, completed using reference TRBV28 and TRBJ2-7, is DVKVTQSSRYLVKRTGEKVFLECVQDMDHENMFWYRQDPGLGLRLIYFSYDVKMKEKGDIPEGYSVSREKKERFSLILESASTNQTSMYLCASSLGQLYEQYFGPGTRLTVT.